This TCR beta chain emerged from a study of CD8+ T cells in alopecia areata. Study-wide points: It was lesional scalp, especially alopecia totalis/universalis, that showed higher clonality than normal scalp. Clarity of TCR sharing across patients fell short of that in mice, possibly HLA-related.

Sorting of pooled cutaneous lymph node cells was based on CD4, CD8alpha, NKG2D, NKG2ACE and other markers. Investigators isolated RNA and reverse transcribed it into cDNA to act as the sequencing template. Sequencing used immunoSEQ multiplex PCR; TCRdb keeps in-frame clones, though not all of them. The sample shows 200,000 to 300,000 clones, no singletons; the ten largest hold 0.9% to 1.5%. There are a few counts of this clone. Antigen: not known. Gene names and germline match the mouse. At the DNA level, this CDR3 is encoded by other sequences in the same sample as well. The material sequenced was CD4+ T cells sorted from a lymph node. This receptor was identified in a C3H/HeJ mouse with alopecia areata. The strain's MHC: H2-k.

The CDR3 sequence is CTCSAVWGDQDTQYF. Partial CDR3 DNA: TGCACCTGCAGTGCAGTCTGGGGGGACCAAGAC. The chain uses TRBV1 and TRBJ2-5, with 8 positions matching TRBD2. The read ends 4 residues before the CDR3 terminus; that terminus is restored from the germline J gene. The CDR3 extends over 15 amino acids. Germline CDR1 and CDR2: NSQYPW and LRSPGD (reference sequence). Trimming removed 1 base from V and 1 base from J; junction bases left unmatched: 1.